This is a list of T cell receptor beta chains from one sample in a study of OX40 agonist ivuxolimab in advanced cancers. This table comes from immunoSEQ multiplex PCR, and its TCRdb copy is limited to in-frame clones, with some not included. Altogether tens of thousands of clones are present, roughly 85% being singletons, with the ten largest covering 0.61%. This specimen was CD4+ or CD8+ T cells sorted from blood, taken in a trial of the OX40 agonist ivuxolimab. These receptors came from an adult with an advanced solid tumor such as melanoma, head and neck, liver or kidney cancer. Both conserved end residues are part of each CDR3. A D gene is named only where the DNA matches it firmly. A clone size is listed for some rows: how often the clone was seen (once, few, many), or a class if it is expanded.

TRBV5-1	TRBJ2-5	-	TRBD1	CASSPTGAGETQYF	TGCGCCAGCAGCCCGACAGGGGCGGGGGAGACCCAGTACTTC
TRBV27	TRBJ1-3	-	TRBD1	CASSSGQYSGNTIYF	TGTGCCAGCAGTTCGGGACAGTACTCTGGAAACACCATATATTTT
TRBV9	TRBJ1-1	-	-	CASSVGERGPEAFF	TGTGCCAGCAGCGTAGGAGAAAGGGGCCCTGAAGCTTTCTTT
TRBV2	TRBJ2-2	-	-	CASSFGRNTGELFF	TGTGCCAGCAGTTTTGGTCGGAACACCGGGGAGCTGTTTTTT
TRBV2	TRBJ1-1	-	-	CASSEEGRGNTEAFF	TGTGCCAGCAGTGAAGAGGGCAGGGGGAACACTGAAGCTTTCTTT
TRBV7-8	TRBJ1-5	few	TRBD1	CASSLWDRGRAGNQPQHF	TGTGCCAGCAGCTTATGGGACAGGGGGCGCGCTGGCAATCAGCCCCAGCATTTT
TRBV11-2	TRBJ2-1	-	-	CASSLVPGGEQFF	TGTGCCAGCAGCTTAGTTCCGGGTGGTGAGCAGTTCTTC
TRBV4-2	TRBJ2-3	-	TRBD2	CASSQDGLAGGHDTDTQYF	TGTGCCAGCAGCCAAGATGGACTAGCGGGAGGGCACGACACAGATACGCAGTATTTT
TRBV19	TRBJ2-5	-	-	CASSSARQETQYF	TGTGCCAGTAGTTCGGCTCGACAAGAGACCCAGTACTTC
TRBV6-1	TRBJ2-7	-	-	CASSPSGEGKYF	TGTGCCAGCAGCCCCTCAGGAGAGGGGAAGTACTTC
TRBV9	TRBJ1-1	-	TRBD1	CASSVGGTGPPAEAFF	TGTGCCAGCAGCGTAGGTGGGACAGGGCCTCCCGCTGAAGCTTTCTTT
TRBV11-2	TRBJ2-5	once	-	CASSLGTQETQYF	TGTGCCAGCAGCTTAGGAACCCAAGAGACCCAGTACTTC
TRBV2	TRBJ2-7	few	-	CASSADFDYEQYF	TGTGCCAGCAGCGCTGACTTTGACTACGAGCAGTACTTC
TRBV13	TRBJ2-1	-	TRBD1	CASRLLKGQGFQNEQFF	TGTGCCAGCAGGCTCCTGAAGGGACAGGGTTTTCAAAATGAGCAGTTCTTC
TRBV11-3	TRBJ2-3	-	TRBD2	CASSPGLAGDTDTQYF	TGTGCCAGCAGCCCGGGACTAGCGGGGGACACAGATACGCAGTATTTT
TRBV7-2	TRBJ2-4	-	-	CASSLAGTVAKNIQYF	TGTGCCAGCAGCTTAGCCGGGACTGTAGCCAAAAACATTCAGTACTTC
TRBV9	TRBJ2-2	-	-	CASSETGTPTGELFF	TGTGCCAGCAGCGAAACCGGGACTCCCACCGGGGAGCTGTTTTTT